Detailed here is one T cell receptor beta chain. The antigen is undetermined. These data originate in a study of T cells in Graves' hyperthyroidism and ophthalmopathy. Turning to the study itself: The authors collected peripheral blood at initial diagnosis, before any treatment.

General study findings and limits: Most clonotypes expanded in thyroid above 0.001 were likewise present in blood.

What was amplified from RNA transcripts were TCR beta CDR3 regions. In the first-round RT-PCR of the TCR CDR3, the HTBI primer set was used. Via MiXCR, TCRdb re-called the multiplex PCR reads, giving one row per CDR3 protein. The sample comprises 300,000 to 400,000 distinct CDR3 sequences, around 15% of which are singletons, and roughly a fifth rests with the top ten. This TCR was recovered from a woman between 25 and 40 years old with Graves' ophthalmopathy. The sample consisted of blood.

This CDR3 is CASSLPAASSYEQYF. The CDR3 DNA reads TGTGCCAGCAGCTTGCCCGCGGCGAGCTCCTACGAGCAGTACTTC. The chain is built from TRBV5-4 and TRBJ2-7; D not certain. V gave up 1 base and J gave up 0 bases, with 11 bases separating them. CDR1 SGHNT and CDR2 YYREEE come from the germline V gene (reference sequence). The CDR3 contains 15 residues. Together with reference TRBV5-4 and TRBJ2-7, the CDR3 gives the full variable domain: ETGVTQSPTHLIKTRGQQVTLRCSSQSGHNTVSWYQQALGQGPQFIFQYYREEENGRGNFPPRFSGLQFPNYSSELNVNALELDDSALYLCASSLPAASSYEQYFGPGTRLTVT.